Described below is a single TCR beta chain sequence and its context. V was cut by 5 bases and J by 1 base, with 8 bases left in between. In germline, CDR1 is SGHAT, CDR2 FQNNGV. This CDR3 is 13 amino acids long. This record belongs to a study of blood T cell repertoires in COVID-19. Study-level information: T cells, B-cell-depleted T cells, or PBMCs supplied cDNA or gDNA.

The data were produced by immunoSEQ multiplex PCR, yet TCRdb's version contains in-frame clones alone and is incomplete. Here the sample spans about 210,000 clones, 65% to 90% being singletons. The receptor's source is a woman in her 70s with COVID-19, enrolled during active disease. The specimen sequenced was peripheral blood. The rearrangement links TRBV11-2 to TRBJ1-1, with D perhaps matching TRBD1 (5 bases). As DNA, the CDR3 is TGTGCCAGCAGCACTCAGGGGAACACTGAAGCTTTCTTT. It encodes CASSTQGNTEAFF. The whole variable domain, remainder taken from reference TRBV11-2 and TRBJ1-1, is EAGVAQSPRYKIIEKRQSVAFWCNPISGHATLYWYQQILGQGPKLLIQFQNNGVVDDSQLPKDRFSAERLKGVDSTLKIQPAKLEDSAVYLCASSTQGNTEAFFGQGTRLTVV.